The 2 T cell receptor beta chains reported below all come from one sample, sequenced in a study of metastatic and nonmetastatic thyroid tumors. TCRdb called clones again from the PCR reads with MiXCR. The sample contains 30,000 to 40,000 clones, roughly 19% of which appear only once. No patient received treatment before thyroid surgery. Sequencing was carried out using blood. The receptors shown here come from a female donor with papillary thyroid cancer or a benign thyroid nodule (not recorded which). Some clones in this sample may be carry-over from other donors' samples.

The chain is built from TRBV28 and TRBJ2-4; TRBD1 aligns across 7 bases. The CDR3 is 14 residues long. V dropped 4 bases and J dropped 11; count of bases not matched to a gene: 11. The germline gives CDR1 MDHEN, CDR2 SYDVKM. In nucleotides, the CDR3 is TGTGCCAGCAGTTGTGAGGGGGCAGGGTGTGTTCAGTACTTC. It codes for CASSCEGAGCVQYF.

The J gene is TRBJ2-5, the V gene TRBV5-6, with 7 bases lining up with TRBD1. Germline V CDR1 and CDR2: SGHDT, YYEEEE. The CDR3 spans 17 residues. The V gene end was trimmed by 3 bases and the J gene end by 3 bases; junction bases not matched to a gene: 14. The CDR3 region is CASSSGRMTGLKETQYF. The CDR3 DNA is TGTGCCAGCAGCTCGGGTCGCATGACAGGGTTAAAAGAGACCCAGTACTTC.